This T cell receptor (beta chain) was recorded in a study of blood T cells in healthy people across ages. Notes on the study in general: Possibly, changes in expanded clonotypes were confounded because donor CMV status was unknown.

A sample-barcoded 5' primer and a J-beta primer mix were used in a second PCR of about 7 to 12 cycles. Using its own MiXCR run on the 5' RACE reads, TCRdb lists one record per CDR3 protein. The sample holds about 800,000 distinct CDR3 sequences, roughly 50% seen once. Looked up from germline, CDR1 is DFQATT and CDR2 is SNEGSKA (reference sequence). This CDR3 has 17 residues. The trim removed 4 bases at V and 2 bases at J, leaving 8 bases unmatched. To note about this clonotype: Its antigen is not identified.

This receptor was taken from a man aged 25 to 40 in good health. The chain uses TRBV20-1 and TRBJ2-3, with 14 bases identical to TRBD2. The specimen was blood. The CDR3, as DNA: TGCAGTGCTACCGGACTAGCGGGGGGAAAATACACAGATACGCAGTATTTT. Protein: CSATGLAGGKYTDTQYF.